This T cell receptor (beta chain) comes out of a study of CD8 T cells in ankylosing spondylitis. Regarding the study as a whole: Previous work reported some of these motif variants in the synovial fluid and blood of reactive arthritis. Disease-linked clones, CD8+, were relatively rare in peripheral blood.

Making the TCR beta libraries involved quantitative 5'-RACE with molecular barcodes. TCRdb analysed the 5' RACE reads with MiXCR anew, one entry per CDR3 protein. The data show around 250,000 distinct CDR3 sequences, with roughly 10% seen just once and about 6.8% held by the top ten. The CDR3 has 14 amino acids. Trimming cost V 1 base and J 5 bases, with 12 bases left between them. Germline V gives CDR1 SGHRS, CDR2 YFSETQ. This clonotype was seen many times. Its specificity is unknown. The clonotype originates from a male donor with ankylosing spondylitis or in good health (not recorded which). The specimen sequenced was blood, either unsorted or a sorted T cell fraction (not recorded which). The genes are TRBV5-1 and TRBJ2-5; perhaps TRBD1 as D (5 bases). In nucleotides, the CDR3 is TGCGCCAGCAGCTTGAGCCAGGGTGGGGAGACCCAGTACTTC. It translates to CASSLSQGGETQYF.